This T cell receptor beta chain was sequenced for a study of T cells in Graves' hyperthyroidism and ophthalmopathy. With 5 bases clipped from V and 4 bases from J, the junction kept 4 bases outside the gene matches. The CDR3 length is 14 residues. This clonotype was counted many times. The antigen is undetermined. It was RNA transcripts that yielded the amplified TCR beta CDR3 regions. Initially, a first-round RT-PCR of the TCR CDR3 employed the HTBI primer set. TCRdb reprocessed the multiplex PCR reads with MiXCR, giving one entry per CDR3 protein. The repertoire holds more than 650,000 distinct CDR3 sequences, with 11% to 15% as singletons. The study, taken as a whole, reports: The blood repertoire included most of the expanded thyroid clonotypes above 0.001.

This chain joins TRBV12-3 or TRBV12-4 and TRBJ2-7; 11 positions agree with TRBD1. The sample consisted of blood. The clonotype comes from a woman aged 18-29 years with Graves' hyperthyroidism. CDR3 residues: CASSNRDRGYEQYF. In nucleotides, the CDR3 is TGTGCCAGCAGTAACCGGGACAGGGGGTACGAGCAGTACTTC.